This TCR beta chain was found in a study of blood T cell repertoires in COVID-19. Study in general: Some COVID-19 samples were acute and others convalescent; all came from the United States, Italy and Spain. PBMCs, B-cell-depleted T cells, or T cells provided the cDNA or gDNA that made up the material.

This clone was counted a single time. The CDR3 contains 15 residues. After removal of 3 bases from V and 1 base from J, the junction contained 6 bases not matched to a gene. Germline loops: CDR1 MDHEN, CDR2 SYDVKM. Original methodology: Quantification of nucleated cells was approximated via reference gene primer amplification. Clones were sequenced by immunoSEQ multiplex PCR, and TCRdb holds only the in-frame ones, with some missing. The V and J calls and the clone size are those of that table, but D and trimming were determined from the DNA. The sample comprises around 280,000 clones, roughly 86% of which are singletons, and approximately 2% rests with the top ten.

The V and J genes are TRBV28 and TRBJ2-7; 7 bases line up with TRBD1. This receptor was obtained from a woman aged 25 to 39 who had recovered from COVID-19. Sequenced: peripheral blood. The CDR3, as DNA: TGTGCCAGCAGTTTGAGGGGGCGTCGATCCTACGAGCAGTACTTC. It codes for CASSLRGRRSYEQYF.